The present T cell receptor beta chain was sequenced within a study of blood T cell repertoires in COVID-19. Trimming took off 5 bases at V and 5 bases at J, with 16 bases between the two ends. There are 15 residues in the CDR3. Germline lookup yields CDR1 SGHVS and CDR2 FQNEAQ. TCRdb's table, derived via immunoSEQ multiplex PCR, lists solely in-frame clones and lacks some. This repertoire shows under 85,000 clones, 75% to 90% found once; its top ten account for more than 10%. This chain connects TRBV7-8 to TRBJ2-4; TRBD2 is a possible D gene (7 bases). The clonotype was recovered from a human donor in a cohort sampled during active COVID-19. Sequenced input: peripheral blood. CDR3: CASSPPRGPQNIQYF. The CDR3 DNA reads TGTGCCAGCAGCCCCCCGCGGGGGCCTCAAAACATTCAGTACTTC.